Shown below are 21 T cell receptor beta chains from a single sample sequenced in a study of response to subunit inactivated influenza vaccine. Via MiXCR, TCRdb re-called the RT-PCR reads, giving one row per CDR3 protein. The data show roughly 540,000 distinct CDR3 sequences, around a quarter seen once. The sample was also reused in another study, on T cells expressing NK-cell markers. That publication notes: The cDNA for TCR beta came from 5'RACE template switching with UMIs.

The starting material was CD4+ T cells sorted from PBMCs, obtained 11 to 12 days after vaccination. The receptors derive from a man aged 50-59 years who received an inactivated influenza vaccine.

This chain connects TRBV7-9 to TRBJ2-7; the D gene is possibly TRBD2 (7 bases). The CDR3 is 16 residues long. Deletions cut 4 bases from V and 2 bases from J, with 18 bases between. Germline V gene lookup returns CDR1 SEHNR and CDR2 FQNEAQ (reference sequence). CDR3: CASSSPGAGVTYEQYF. CDR3 in DNA: TGTGCCAGCAGCTCCCCGGGGGCGGGGGTGACCTACGAGCAGTACTTC.

This clonotype has at least ten counts. The V and J genes are TRBV5-1 and TRBJ2-7; no clear D gene. The CDR3 consists of 13 residues. V lost 0 bases, J lost 4 bases, and 8 bases lay in between. The germline V gene encodes CDR1 SGHRS and CDR2 YFSETQ. The CDR3 bases are TGCGCCAGCAGCTTGGCCCTAGGGTACGAGCAGTACTTC. The encoded protein is CASSLALGYEQYF.

V gene TRBV28 combines with J gene TRBJ1-5, with D unresolved. CDR3 length: 17 amino acids. CDR1 is MDHEN and CDR2 is SYDVKM in the germline V gene. V was clipped by 6 bases and J by 2 bases, with 20 bases between them. The CDR3 coding sequence is TGTGCCAGCAGCCTATTGGGGTACAGCAGAGGCAATCAGCCCCAGCATTTT. Amino acids: CASSLLGYSRGNQPQHF.

This clonotype was seen only a few times. The J gene is TRBJ1-6, the V gene TRBV7-2; TRBD1 might be the D (5 bases). The germline V and J ends were trimmed by 1 base and 4 bases, with 11 bases remaining between them. The CDR3 loop spans 16 amino acids. CDR1 is SGHTA and CDR2 is FQGNSA in the germline V gene. The CDR3 here is CASSLGGIRYNSPLHF. The CDR3 bases are TGTGCCAGCAGCTTAGGGGGGATTAGATATAATTCACCCCTCCACTTT.

The J gene is TRBJ2-6, the V gene TRBV7-3; D remains ambiguous. From germline, CDR1 is SGHTA and CDR2 FQGTGA. Trimming took 4 bases from V and 0 from J, leaving 10 bases between them. The CDR3 consists of 16 residues. DNA of the CDR3: TGTGCCAGCAGCTACCAAGTTAGCTCTGGGGCCAACGTCCTGACTTTC. It codes for CASSYQVSSGANVLTF.

In DNA form, the CDR3 reads TGCGCCAGTAAGCACGCGGACAGGGGGACCGGGGAGCTGTTTTTT. As protein: CASKHADRGTGELFF. The chain couples TRBV4-3 to TRBJ2-2, with 10 bases lining up with TRBD1. Trimming at V came to 9 bases and at J to 5 bases, leaving 9 bases not matched to a gene. From germline, CDR1 is LGHNA and CDR2 YSLEER. The CDR3 has 15 residues.

This clonotype has more than one count but fewer than ten. This rearrangement joins TRBV10-3 to TRBJ2-7; D assignment may be TRBD1 or TRBD2 (5 bases each). Germline V CDR1 and CDR2: ENHRY, SYGVKD. V was shortened by 4 bases and J by 7 bases, with 11 bases between the two germline ends. This CDR3 comprises 12 residues. The CDR3 region has the DNA TGTGCCATCAGTGGGGGACCCGGGGAGCAGTACTTC. As protein: CAISGGPGEQYF.

This clonotype was detected only a few times. The chain is built from TRBV20-1 and TRBJ2-1, with TRBD2 as a possible D gene (6 bases). The V end lost 6 bases, the J end lost 2 bases, and 11 bases lay between the germline ends. This CDR3 region has 13 residues. Germline loops: CDR1 DFQATT, CDR2 SNEGSKA (reference sequence). CDR3 nucleotides: TGCAGTGCGGCGGGGCCGACCTACAATGAGCAGTTCTTC. Its protein is CSAAGPTYNEQFF.

This clonotype was seen ten or more times. V usage is TRBV3-1 and J usage is TRBJ2-1, with D perhaps matching TRBD1 (8 bases). The CDR3 contains 19 residues. Trimming left V 3 bases short and J 4 bases short, with 25 bases between. The germline gives CDR1 LGHDT, CDR2 YNNKEL (reference sequence). CDR3 DNA: TGTGCCAGCAGCCACCCCGCCGGGACTACAGGGGGGGCTTACAATGAGCAGTTCTTC. Translation: CASSHPAGTTGGAYNEQFF.

This chain connects TRBV7-8 to TRBJ2-1; a weak D match, TRBD2 (5 bases). The CDR3 is 13 residues long. The V end was cut by 3 bases, the J end by 9 bases, with 12 bases between. The germline gives CDR1 SGHVS, CDR2 FQNEAQ. This chain's CDR3 is CASSFSGMGEQFF. The CDR3 coding sequence is TGTGCCAGCAGCTTTTCGGGGATGGGTGAGCAGTTCTTC.

This clonotype was observed a few times. V usage is TRBV12-3 or TRBV12-4 and J usage is TRBJ2-7, with 10 bases that match TRBD2. With 6 bases clipped from V and 1 base from J, the junction kept 3 bases outside the gene matches. The CDR3 covers 14 residues. The CDR3 DNA reads TGTGCCAGCAGACATAGCGGGGGGTCCTACGAGCAGTACTTC. Amino acids: CASRHSGGSYEQYF.

J is TRBJ2-4 and V is TRBV7-2; TRBD2 might be the D (6 bases). V lost 5 bases and J 6 bases, leaving 14 bases between the germline ends. Germline CDR1 reads SGHTA; CDR2 reads FQGNSA. The CDR3 contains 14 residues. The CDR3: CASSPGLAGNIQYF. The DNA of the CDR3 is TGTGCCAGCAGCCCGGGACTGGCAGGAAACATTCAGTACTTC.

This clonotype showed up just a few times. The CDR3 bases are TGTGCCAGCAACACGGGGATTGATAGCAATCAGCCCCAGCATTTT. Amino acid sequence: CASNTGIDSNQPQHF. J is TRBJ1-5 and V is TRBV7-2; D is unresolved. CDR1 is SGHTA, CDR2 FQGNSA, per germline. The CDR3 has 15 amino acids. V was clipped by 7 bases and J by 0 bases, with 13 bases between them. The complete variable domain, with remaining parts taken from reference TRBV7-2 and TRBJ1-5, reads GAGVSQSPSNKVTEKGKDVELRCDPISGHTALYWYRQSLGQGLEFLIYFQGNSAPDKSGLPSDRFSAERTGGSVSTLTIQRTQQEDSAVYLCASNTGIDSNQPQHFGDGTRLSIL.

The J gene is TRBJ2-7, the V gene TRBV5-6; unclear D gene. CDR3 size: 13 residues. Trimming stripped 6 bases from V and 0 bases from J, with 10 bases between. From germline, CDR1 is SGHDT and CDR2 YYEEEE. CDR3 sequence: CASKVMASYEQYF. The CDR3 region has the DNA TGTGCCAGCAAAGTGATGGCCTCCTACGAGCAGTACTTC.

This clonotype was picked up a small number of times. V and J are TRBV11-2 and TRBJ2-6; D not resolved. This CDR3 has 18 residues. V shed 2 bases and J shed 2 bases, with 16 bases lying between them. Germline lookup yields CDR1 SGHAT and CDR2 FQNNGV. In DNA form, the CDR3 reads TGTGCCAGCAGCTTATCCCAGGCCACCTTCCCTGGGGCCAACGTCCTGACTTTC. It translates to CASSLSQATFPGANVLTF.

The chain employs TRBV20-1 and TRBJ1-6; D perhaps matches TRBD1 (6 bases). The V gene lost 2 bases and the J gene lost 8 bases, with 7 bases spanning the gap. CDR3 length equals 12 residues. Germline lookup yields CDR1 DFQATT and CDR2 SNEGSKA (reference sequence). DNA of the CDR3: TGCAGTGCTAGAACAGGGTATTCACCCCTCCACTTT. Translated: CSARTGYSPLHF.

This clonotype was recorded a few times. The genes are TRBV15 and TRBJ2-5; D unresolved. In germline, CDR1 is LNHNV, CDR2 YYDKDF (reference sequence). This CDR3 spans 16 amino acids. Deletions cut 0 bases from V and 5 bases from J, with 16 bases between. CDR3 sequence reads: CATSRDYGVFAETQYF. In DNA, the CDR3 is TGTGCCACCAGCAGAGACTATGGTGTTTTTGCGGAGACCCAGTACTTC.

The chain recombines TRBV5-1 with TRBJ2-3; the D gene is possibly TRBD1 (7 bases). From germline, CDR1 is SGHRS and CDR2 YFSETQ. The CDR3 totals 18 residues. The V end was cut by 1 base, the J end by 1 base, with 19 bases between. CDR3 in DNA: TGCGCCAGCAGCTTGTTTCCTGGCGGGACAGAACGCACAGATACGCAGTATTTT. This sequence encodes CASSLFPGGTERTDTQYF.

This clonotype was seen a single time. This rearrangement joins TRBV3-1 to TRBJ1-2; 7 bases map to TRBD1. CDR3 length equals 13 residues. The V gene's germline CDR1 is LGHDT and CDR2 YNNKEL (reference sequence). J lost 4 bases, V lost 3 bases, and 2 bases had no gene match. CDR3 residues: CASSHGQAYGYTF. The CDR3 DNA sequence: TGTGCCAGCAGCCATGGACAGGCCTATGGCTACACCTTC.

This clonotype was seen more than once but under ten times. The chain links TRBV11-2 to TRBJ1-1; D unclear. This CDR3 contains 14 residues. The germline V gene has CDR1 SGHAT and CDR2 FQNNGV. V was pared by 0 bases and J by 1 base, with 6 bases between. For the CDR3, the DNA is TGTGCCAGCAGCTTAGATGTCGCGAACACTGAAGCTTTCTTT. Amino acids: CASSLDVANTEAFF.

This clonotype was counted ten times or more. The V and J genes are TRBV11-2 and TRBJ2-7; 11 nucleotides align to TRBD2. The CDR3 extends over 16 amino acids. V was pared by 5 bases and J by 6 bases, with 12 bases of the junction left unmatched. CDR1 is SGHAT and CDR2 is FQNNGV in the germline V gene. The CDR3 protein is CASSANIGTSGGEQYF. The DNA for the CDR3 is TGTGCCAGCAGCGCAAACATCGGGACTAGCGGTGGCGAGCAGTACTTC.